Below, one T cell receptor beta chain is given with its context. The CDR3 loop spans 14 amino acids. From germline, CDR1 is KGHDR and CDR2 SFDVKD. Trimming stripped 0 bases from V and 5 bases from J, with 6 bases between. Some clones are missing from TCRdb's copy, which holds only in-frame ones; the method was immunoSEQ multiplex PCR. The table has around 130,000 clones, around 84% seen once. The sample is drawn from a study of blood T cell repertoires in COVID-19. Across the whole study: Some COVID-19 samples were acute and others convalescent; all came from the United States, Italy and Spain.

Living in about two dozen US areas, the participants were between roughly 18 and 90 years of age. The sequence came from a man aged 40-49 years with acute COVID-19. Sequencing was carried out using PBMCs or T cells enriched from blood (not recorded which). This chain uses TRBV24-1 with TRBJ2-2; D uncertain. The DNA of the CDR3 is TGTGCCACCAGTGATTTGACTCTGACCGGGGAGCTGTTTTTT. The encoded protein is CATSDLTLTGELFF.